This T cell receptor (beta chain) comes out of a study of human T cells and chemical hapten exposure. TCRdb independently ran MiXCR on the RACE reads; one entry per CDR3 protein. There are approximately 80,000 distinct CDR3 sequences in the sample; roughly 7.6% occur only once, and approximately 1.5% lies in the top ten. The time point was: patch test 1, 2 weeks after DPC sensitization. Sample treatment: therapeutic diphenylcyclopropenone sensitization with weekly scalp DPC. RNA extraction used unfractionated whole blood as the source of total RNA. The V end was cut by 2 bases, the J end by 2 bases, with 4 bases between. The CDR3 has 13 residues. Germline loops: CDR1 GTSNPN, CDR2 SVGIG (reference sequence).

J is TRBJ2-6 and V is TRBV30; D is unresolved. Sequencing used whole blood, obtained in connection with sensitization to the hapten diphenylcyclopropenone (DPC). The receptor was derived from a woman aged 30 to 39 with alopecia areata. Some clones in this sample may be carry-over from other donors' samples. This CDR3 reads CAWSRAGANVLTF. The DNA of the CDR3 is TGTGCCTGGAGTCGGGCTGGGGCCAACGTCCTGACTTTC.